What follows are 15 T cell receptor beta chains derived from one specimen sequenced in a study of response to subunit inactivated influenza vaccine. TCRdb analysed the RT-PCR reads with MiXCR anew, one entry per CDR3 protein. The data contain 150,000 to 200,000 distinct CDR3 sequences, 11% of them singletons. This sample comprised non-naive T cells sorted from PBMCs, obtained about 40 days after vaccination. These receptor sequences come from a man in his fifties or sixties who received an inactivated influenza vaccine.

In its sample, this clonotype was seen a few times. The V and J genes are TRBV29-1 and TRBJ2-7; 12 positions match TRBD2. This CDR3 is built from 17 residues. The ends lost 0 bases at V and 0 bases at J; junction bases unmatched: 6. The germline V gene has CDR1 SQVTM and CDR2 ANQGSEA. The CDR3, as DNA: TGCAGCGTTGAAGATCACCAGACTAGCGGGAGCTCCTACGAGCAGTACTTC. Translating gives CSVEDHQTSGSSYEQYF.

The chain couples TRBV5-6 to TRBJ2-2; D uncertain. Germline loops: CDR1 SGHDT, CDR2 YYEEEE. The CDR3 has 14 residues. Trimming cost V 2 bases and J 1 base, with 6 bases left between them. CDR3 sequence reads: CASSFAGNTGELFF. In DNA form, the CDR3 reads TGTGCCAGCAGCTTCGCCGGGAACACCGGGGAGCTGTTTTTT.

The CDR3 DNA reads as TGTGCCAGCAGCAAGAGCGGGGGGGGGTGGAATGAGCAGTTCTTC. The encoded protein is CASSKSGGGWNEQFF. This rearrangement joins TRBV7-6 to TRBJ2-1, with 10 bases that match TRBD2. CDR1 and CDR2 (germline): SGHVS, FNYEAQ. The junction had 8 bases not matched to a gene; V was cut back by 5 bases and J by 7 bases. The CDR3 runs to 15 residues.

At least ten counts were recorded for this clonotype. The chain carries TRBV4-2 and TRBJ2-1; TRBD2 agrees at 8 bases. This CDR3 comprises 13 residues. Germline trimming cut 0 bases from V and 12 bases from J; bases unmatched to any gene: 4. In germline, CDR1 is LGHNA, CDR2 YNFKEQ. CDR3 in amino acids: CASSQDREGAQFF. The CDR3 DNA follows: TGTGCCAGCAGCCAAGATCGGGAGGGAGCGCAGTTCTTC.

This clonotype has ten or more counts. The CDR3 spells CASSAGTLLSYASTDTQYF. CDR3 in DNA: TGTGCCAGCAGCGCAGGGACTCTCCTATCATACGCTAGCACAGATACGCAGTATTTT. V and J are TRBV7-8 and TRBJ2-3, with D possibly matching TRBD2 (6 bases). Germline CDR1 SGHVS, CDR2 FQNEAQ. The CDR3 length is 19 residues. Trimming removed 5 bases from V and 0 bases from J, with 24 bases in between. Full variable domain (remainder filled in from reference TRBV7-8 and TRBJ2-3): GAGVSQSPRYKVAKRGQDVALRCDPISGHVSLFWYQQALGQGPEFLTYFQNEAQLDKSGLPSDRFFAERPEGSVSTLKIQRTQQEDSAVYLCASSAGTLLSYASTDTQYFGPGTRLTVL.

This clonotype was seen many times. The chain recombines TRBV7-8 with TRBJ1-6; TRBD1 aligns across 8 bases. CDR3 length: 15 amino acids. CDR1 is SGHVS, CDR2 FQNEAQ, per germline. The junction had 6 bases not matched to a gene; V was cut back by 4 bases and J by 7 bases. Written as DNA, the CDR3 is TGTGCCAGCAGCTCCAGACAGGGGCCGAATTCACCCCTCCACTTT. Residues: CASSSRQGPNSPLHF. The full variable domain, rest sourced from reference TRBV7-8 and TRBJ1-6, is GAGVSQSPRYKVAKRGQDVALRCDPISGHVSLFWYQQALGQGPEFLTYFQNEAQLDKSGLPSDRFFAERPEGSVSTLKIQRTQQEDSAVYLCASSSRQGPNSPLHFGNGTRLTVT.

The table lists this clonotype with a few counts. This CDR3 reads CASSQAGGPGGETQYF. CDR3 nucleotides: TGTGCCAGCAGCCAAGCGGGGGGTCCAGGAGGAGAGACCCAGTACTTC. The chain links TRBV11-2 to TRBJ2-5; 9 bases line up with TRBD2. The V gene's germline CDR1 is SGHAT and CDR2 FQNNGV. The length of the CDR3 is 16 residues. With V trimmed by 5 bases and J by 4 bases, 11 bases remained unmatched.

The V gene is TRBV28, the J gene TRBJ2-4; D ambiguous. Germline V CDR1 and CDR2: MDHEN, SYDVKM. This CDR3 region has 12 residues. Trimming took 7 bases from V and 0 from J, leaving 4 bases between them. The CDR3 bases are TGTGCCAGCAACATAGCCAAAAACATTCAGTACTTC. This translates into CASNIAKNIQYF.

The chain couples TRBV4-1 to TRBJ1-5; the D gene is possibly TRBD1 (5 bases). Germline values: CDR1 MGHRA, CDR2 YSYEKL. The CDR3 covers 15 residues. Between the trimmed V and J ends, which lost 3 bases and 3 bases, there was a span of 12 bases. The CDR3 nucleotides are TGCGCCAGCAGCCAGTACGGGGCTCTCAATCAGCCCCAGCATTTT. Translation gives CASSQYGALNQPQHF.

The rearrangement joins TRBV12-3 or TRBV12-4 to TRBJ1-1; no clear D. The germline V and J ends were trimmed by 3 bases and 4 bases, with 12 bases remaining between them. This CDR3 spans 14 amino acids. The CDR3 coding sequence is TGTGCCAGCAGTTTTTTTGGGGAGAGCACTGAAGCTTTCTTT. Its protein product is CASSFFGESTEAFF.

This clonotype was seen ten or more times. The CDR3 sequence is CASSFPPVRSDTQYF. The CDR3 nucleotides are TGTGCCAGCAGCTTCCCCCCGGTGCGGTCAGATACGCAGTATTTT. This chain connects TRBV5-5 to TRBJ2-3; D call uncertain. V lost 2 bases and J lost 4, with 14 bases in between. Germline V gives CDR1 SGHKS, CDR2 YYEKEE (reference sequence). This CDR3 region has 15 residues.

This clonotype has only a few counts. The chain recombines TRBV12-3 or TRBV12-4 with TRBJ2-1; the D gene is possibly TRBD1 (5 bases). Trimming shortened V by 5 bases and J by 6 bases, and 11 bases separated the two germline ends. The CDR3 is 13 amino acids. This CDR3 is CASSIRGRNEQFF. CDR3 coding DNA: TGTGCCAGCAGTATAAGGGGTCGCAATGAGCAGTTCTTC.

This chain uses TRBV6-2 or TRBV6-3 with TRBJ2-5; 8 nucleotides match TRBD1. Germline-derived CDR1 and CDR2 are MNHEY and SVGEGT. The CDR3 extends over 16 amino acids. V lost 1 base to trimming and J lost 1 base; unmatched junction nucleotides: 5. CDR3: CASSYYRTGPQETQYF. For the CDR3, the DNA is TGTGCCAGCAGTTACTACCGGACAGGGCCCCAAGAGACCCAGTACTTC.

The V gene is TRBV9, the J gene TRBJ2-5; tentative D call: TRBD2 (5 bases). Trimming stripped 0 bases from V and 5 bases from J, with 14 bases between. The CDR3 length is 15 residues. The germline V gene has CDR1 SGDLS and CDR2 YYNGEE. This CDR3 reads CASSVASGRWETQYF. The CDR3 DNA sequence: TGTGCCAGCAGCGTAGCTTCGGGGAGATGGGAGACCCAGTACTTC.

This clonotype has more than one count but fewer than ten. CDR3 in amino acids: CASSAPVGDEKLFF. Written as DNA, the CDR3 is TGTGCCAGCAGTGCCCCAGTAGGGGATGAAAAACTGTTTTTT. The chain carries TRBV2 and TRBJ1-4; D might be TRBD1 (5 bases). Trimming removed 4 bases from V and 6 bases from J, with 12 bases in between. The CDR3 runs to 14 residues. CDR1 is SNHLY and CDR2 is FYNNEI in the germline V gene.